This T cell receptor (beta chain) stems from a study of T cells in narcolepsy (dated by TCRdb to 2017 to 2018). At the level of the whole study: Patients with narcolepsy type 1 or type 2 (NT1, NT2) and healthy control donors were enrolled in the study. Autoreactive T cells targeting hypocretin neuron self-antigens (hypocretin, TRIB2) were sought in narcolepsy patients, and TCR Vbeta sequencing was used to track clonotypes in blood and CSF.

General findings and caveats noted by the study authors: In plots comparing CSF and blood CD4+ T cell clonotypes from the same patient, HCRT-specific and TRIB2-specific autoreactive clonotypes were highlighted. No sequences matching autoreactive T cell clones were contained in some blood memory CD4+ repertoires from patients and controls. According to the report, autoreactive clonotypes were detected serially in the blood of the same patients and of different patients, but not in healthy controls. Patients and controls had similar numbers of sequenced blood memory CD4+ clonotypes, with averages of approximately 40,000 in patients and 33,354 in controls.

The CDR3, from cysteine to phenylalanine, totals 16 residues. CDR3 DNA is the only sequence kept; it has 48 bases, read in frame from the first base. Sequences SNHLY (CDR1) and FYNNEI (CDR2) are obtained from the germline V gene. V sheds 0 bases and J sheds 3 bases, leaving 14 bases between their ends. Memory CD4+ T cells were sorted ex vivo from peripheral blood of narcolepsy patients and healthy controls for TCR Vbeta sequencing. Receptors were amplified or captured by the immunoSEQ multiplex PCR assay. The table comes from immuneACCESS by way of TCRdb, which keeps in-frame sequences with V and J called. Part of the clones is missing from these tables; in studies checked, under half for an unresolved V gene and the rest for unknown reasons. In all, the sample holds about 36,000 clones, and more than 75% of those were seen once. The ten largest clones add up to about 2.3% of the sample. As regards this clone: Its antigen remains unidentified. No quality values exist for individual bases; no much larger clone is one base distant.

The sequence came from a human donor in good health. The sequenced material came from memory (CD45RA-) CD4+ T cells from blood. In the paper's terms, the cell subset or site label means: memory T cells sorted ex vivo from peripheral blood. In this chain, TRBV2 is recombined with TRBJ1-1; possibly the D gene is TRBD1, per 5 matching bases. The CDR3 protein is CASSEALGGAHTEAFF. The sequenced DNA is TGTGCCAGCAGTGAAGCGCTCGGAGGGGCCCACACTGAAGCTTTCTTT.